This T cell receptor (beta chain) was sequenced during a study of blood T cell repertoires in COVID-19. The wider study: Samples representing acute and convalescent COVID-19 were sourced from the United States, Italy and Spain.

Germline values: CDR1 KGHSH, CDR2 LQKENI. Between the trimmed V and J ends, which lost 2 bases and 0 bases, there was a span of 14 bases. The CDR3 totals 17 residues. Sequenced by immunoSEQ multiplex PCR; TCRdb stores in-frame clones only, minus some. The data hold 250,000 or so clones, with about 80% observed a single time. This sequence was found in a man aged 60 to 69 who had recovered from COVID-19. The sequenced sample consisted of PBMCs or T cells enriched from blood (not recorded which). The V and J genes are TRBV18 and TRBJ1-3, with D possibly TRBD1 on 5 matching bases. The CDR3 loop reads CASSPNTGESSGNTIYF. CDR3 bases: TGTGCCAGCTCACCAAACACAGGTGAAAGCTCTGGAAACACCATATATTTT.